The next 22 T cell receptor beta chains were all read from a single sample in a study of T cells in Graves' hyperthyroidism and ophthalmopathy (dated by TCRdb to between 2018 and 2021). Library preparation was by multiplex PCR. Sequenced using an Illumina HiSeq 2000. TCR beta CDR3 regions were amplified from RNA transcripts. A first-round RT-PCR of the TCR CDR3 used the HTBI primer set with the Qiagen OneStep RT-PCR kit. In TCRdb, the public reads were trimmed at Q25 with fastp and aligned with MiXCR, with productive beta chains retained. One record per CDR3 amino acid sequence lists the most common genes and DNA. This sample gives roughly 560,000 distinct CDR3 sequences in total; roughly 15% of them show up just once. The ten most abundant clones make up 3.5% to 4.5% of the sample. Sequencing was performed on blood. The receptors here all came from a woman in her forties with Graves' ophthalmopathy.

The table lists this clonotype with many counts. The gene calls are TRBV10-3 and TRBJ2-7; 10 bases match TRBD2. CDR1 is ENHRY, CDR2 SYGVKD, per germline. Trimming removed 7 bases from V and 2 bases from J; junction bases left unmatched: 8. The CDR3 totals 15 residues. CDR3 residues: CAIMGSGRAPYEQYF. The CDR3 DNA reads TGTGCCATCATGGGGAGCGGGAGGGCCCCCTACGAGCAGTACTTC.

This clonotype was found many times. The chain recombines TRBV11-3 with TRBJ2-7, with TRBD1 matching 9 bases. V lost 6 bases to trimming and J lost 4 bases; unmatched junction nucleotides: 4. CDR1 is SGHNT and CDR2 is YENEEA in the germline V gene. The CDR3 is 13 amino acids. CDR3 sequence reads: CASSDRGEYEQYF. DNA of the CDR3: TGTGCCAGCAGTGACAGGGGGGAATACGAGCAGTACTTC. Looking up the rest from reference TRBV11-3 and TRBJ2-7 gives the full variable domain: EAGVVQSPRYKIIEKKQPVAFWCNPISGHNTLYWYLQNLGQGPELLIRYENEEAVDDSQLPKDRFSAERLKGVDSTLKIQPAELGDSAVYLCASSDRGEYEQYFGPGTRLTVT.

This clonotype was recorded many times. This rearrangement joins TRBV6-2 or TRBV6-3 to TRBJ1-1; tentative D call: TRBD1 (6 bases). Trimming removed 2 bases at V and 0 bases at J, with 13 bases between. Germline V gene data show CDR1 as MNHEY and CDR2 as SVGEGT. The CDR3 loop spans 16 amino acids. The chain's CDR3 is CASSYPRDTMNTEAFF. The CDR3 nucleotides are TGTGCCAGCAGTTACCCCCGGGACACCATGAACACTGAAGCTTTCTTT.

Ten or more counts support this clonotype. The chain recombines TRBV6-2 or TRBV6-3 with TRBJ1-5; the D gene is possibly TRBD1 (6 bases). Trimming left V 2 bases short and J 6 bases short, with 14 bases between. The germline V gene has CDR1 MNHEY and CDR2 SVGEGT. This CDR3 comprises 15 residues. DNA for the CDR3: TGTGCCAGCAGTTACAGACAGGAACTTTTTCAGCCCCAGCATTTT. It yields the protein CASSYRQELFQPQHF.

J is TRBJ2-7 and V is TRBV5-1; D is perhaps TRBD1 (6 bases). V lost 5 bases, J lost 5 bases, and 11 bases lay in between. Germline-derived CDR1 and CDR2 are SGHRS and YFSETQ. This CDR3 is built from 12 residues. The CDR3 here is CASREQGNEQYF. The CDR3 coding sequence is TGCGCCAGCAGGGAACAGGGTAACGAGCAGTACTTC.

This clonotype was seen repeatedly, ten times or more. The chain uses TRBV28 and TRBJ1-5, with TRBD1 matching over 7 bases. The germline V gene has CDR1 MDHEN and CDR2 SYDVKM. The CDR3 sequence is 14 residues long. The trim removed 2 bases at V and 7 bases at J, leaving 5 bases unmatched. This CDR3 reads CASSLRQGGQPQHF. CDR3 DNA: TGTGCCAGCAGTTTACGACAGGGTGGGCAGCCCCAGCATTTT. Combining the CDR3 with reference TRBV28 and TRBJ1-5 gives the whole variable domain DVKVTQSSRYLVKRTGEKVFLECVQDMDHENMFWYRQDPGLGLRLIYFSYDVKMKEKGDIPEGYSVSREKKERFSLILESASTNQTSMYLCASSLRQGGQPQHFGDGTRLSIL.

This clonotype has at least ten counts. The V call is TRBV25-1, the J call TRBJ2-5, with D perhaps TRBD2 (6 bases). Deletions cut 4 bases from V and 4 bases from J, with 16 bases between. The V gene's germline CDR1 is MGHDK and CDR2 SYGVNS. The CDR3 extends over 15 amino acids. CDR3 bases: TGTGCCAGCAGTGGAGGTGTGGGGAGGTCAGAGACCCAGTACTTC. Translation: CASSGGVGRSETQYF.

The chain combines TRBV4-1 with TRBJ2-7; D may be TRBD1 (6 bases). There are 15 residues in the CDR3. Germline lookup yields CDR1 MGHRA and CDR2 YSYEKL. The ends were cut back, 0 bases at V and 4 bases at J, with 13 bases in the middle. CDR3 DNA: TGCGCCAGCAGCCAAGAGTCGAGAGGGGGATACGAGCAGTACTTC. Its translation: CASSQESRGGYEQYF.

This clonotype has only a few counts. The J gene is TRBJ2-2, the V gene TRBV24-1; 13 bases map to TRBD2. Germline values: CDR1 KGHDR, CDR2 SFDVKD. Trimming took 7 bases from V and 3 from J; bases not matched to a gene: 10. This CDR3 contains 18 residues. The CDR3 protein is CATSAGATSGRYTGELFF. For the CDR3, the DNA is TGTGCCACCAGCGCCGGTGCGACTAGCGGGAGGTACACCGGGGAGCTGTTTTTT.

CDR3 sequence reads: CAWGGRIGELFF. As DNA, the CDR3 is TGTGCCTGGGGGGGTCGAATCGGGGAGCTGTTTTTT. V is TRBV30 and J is TRBJ2-2; D assignment may be TRBD1 or TRBD2 (5 bases each). The CDR3 spans 12 residues. V lost 5 bases and J 7 bases, leaving 11 bases between the germline ends. Germline V CDR1 and CDR2: GTSNPN, SVGIG (reference sequence).

CDR3 nucleotide sequence: TGCAGCGTTGAACAGAGGGGAATGAACACTGAAGCTTTCTTT. Protein: CSVEQRGMNTEAFF. The chain combines TRBV29-1 with TRBJ1-1; perhaps TRBD1 as D (5 bases). V lost 2 bases to trimming and J lost 0 bases, with 10 bases between them. Per germline, CDR1 SQVTM and CDR2 ANQGSEA. This CDR3 has 14 amino acids.

This clonotype was seen only a few times. The rearrangement joins TRBV27 to TRBJ2-4; D is uncertain. Germline lookup yields CDR1 MNHEY and CDR2 SMNVEV (reference sequence). Trimming removed 0 bases from V and 0 bases from J, with 9 bases in between. The CDR3 runs to 16 residues. CDR3 coding DNA: TGTGCCAGCAGTTTATCCGTTTCTATAGCCAAAAACATTCAGTACTTC. Protein product: CASSLSVSIAKNIQYF.

This clonotype was detected only a few times. The V and J genes are TRBV2 and TRBJ2-2; TRBD2 matches 10 bases. The CDR3 is 16 residues long. Per germline, CDR1 SNHLY and CDR2 FYNNEI. Trimming at V came to 5 bases and at J to 1 base, leaving 4 bases not matched to a gene. The CDR3 DNA reads TGTGCCAGCAGTCCTTCTAGCGGGAGGAACACCGGGGAGCTGTTTTTT. Translation gives CASSPSSGRNTGELFF.

This clonotype has ten or more counts. This sequence joins TRBV2 and TRBJ2-5; D is possibly TRBD1 (5 bases). CDR1 is SNHLY, CDR2 FYNNEI, per germline. V lost 8 bases, J lost 5 bases, and 15 bases lay in between. This CDR3 has 13 amino acids. CDR3 sequence (DNA): TGTGCCAGCCAGGGCAGGGCGGAGGAGACCCAGTACTTC. The encoded protein is CASQGRAEETQYF.

This clonotype was found many times. The chain recombines TRBV11-3 with TRBJ2-5; D not certain. Trimming stripped 4 bases from V and 5 bases from J, with 17 bases between. This CDR3 region has 15 residues. Germline CDR1 reads SGHNT; CDR2 reads YENEEA. Here the CDR3 DNA reads TGTGCCAGCAGCTCCCAGGCGTTAGGCGTGGAGACCCAGTACTTC. Protein product: CASSSQALGVETQYF.

This clonotype was seen ten or more times. V is TRBV30 and J is TRBJ1-1; weak D call: TRBD1 (5 bases). The CDR3 spans 13 residues. With 0 bases removed from V and 7 bases from J, the gap between germline ends came to 12 bases. Germline CDR1 GTSNPN, CDR2 SVGIG (reference sequence). CDR3 in amino acids: CAWSVGMGHEAFF. The CDR3 DNA follows: TGTGCCTGGAGTGTGGGAATGGGGCATGAAGCTTTCTTT.

The sample holds a few counts of this clonotype. This sequence joins TRBV11-2 and TRBJ2-2, with a tentative D call TRBD1 (6 bases). The CDR3 is made up of 15 amino acids. Germline CDR1 SGHAT, CDR2 FQNNGV. With 0 bases removed from V and 6 bases from J, the gap between germline ends came to 11 bases. CDR3 region: CASSLDTGWSGELFF. The CDR3, as DNA: TGTGCCAGCAGCTTAGATACAGGGTGGTCCGGGGAGCTGTTTTTT.

This clonotype was found many times. The chain has TRBV2 and TRBJ1-1; D gene uncertain. CDR1 and CDR2 (germline): SNHLY, FYNNEI. CDR3 size: 12 residues. V was clipped by 6 bases and J by 0 bases, with 5 bases between them. The CDR3 here is CASRRLNTEAFF. DNA of the CDR3: TGTGCCAGCAGACGGCTGAACACTGAAGCTTTCTTT.

The rearrangement joins TRBV12-3 or TRBV12-4 to TRBJ1-2; the match to TRBD1 covers 7 bases. Trimming took 6 bases from V and 0 from J; bases not matched to a gene: 13. This CDR3 is 17 amino acids long. This chain's CDR3 is CASRDPRGGDTNYGYTF. The DNA for the CDR3 is TGTGCCAGCAGAGACCCTAGAGGGGGCGACACTAACTATGGCTACACCTTC.

The V gene is TRBV6-1, the J gene TRBJ2-5, with TRBD2 matching over 7 bases. Trimming at V came to 8 bases and at J to 5 bases, leaving 8 bases not matched to a gene. CDR3 length: 13 residues. Germline V CDR1 and CDR2: MNHNS, SASEGT. CDR3 region: CASGRGWSETQYF. The CDR3 DNA reads as TGTGCCAGCGGGAGGGGTTGGTCTGAGACCCAGTACTTC.

This clonotype was picked up many times. This chain links TRBV28 with TRBJ2-5; tentative D call: TRBD2 (6 bases). Germline V gene lookup returns CDR1 MDHEN and CDR2 SYDVKM. The CDR3 runs 15 residues. Trimming took off 2 bases at V and 2 bases at J, with 12 bases between the two ends. For the CDR3, the DNA is TGTGCCAGCAGTTTAAAACTAGCTTCTCAAGAGACCCAGTACTTC. Translation gives CASSLKLASQETQYF.

The chain carries TRBV6-5 and TRBJ2-2; TRBD2 agrees at 9 bases. The V gene's germline CDR1 is MNHEY and CDR2 SVGAGI. The junction had 7 bases not matched to a gene; V was cut back by 4 bases and J by 4 bases. The CDR3 has 16 residues. The chain's CDR3 is CASSFTTSGGTGELFF. The CDR3 DNA sequence: TGTGCCAGCAGTTTTACGACTAGCGGCGGCACCGGGGAGCTGTTTTTT.